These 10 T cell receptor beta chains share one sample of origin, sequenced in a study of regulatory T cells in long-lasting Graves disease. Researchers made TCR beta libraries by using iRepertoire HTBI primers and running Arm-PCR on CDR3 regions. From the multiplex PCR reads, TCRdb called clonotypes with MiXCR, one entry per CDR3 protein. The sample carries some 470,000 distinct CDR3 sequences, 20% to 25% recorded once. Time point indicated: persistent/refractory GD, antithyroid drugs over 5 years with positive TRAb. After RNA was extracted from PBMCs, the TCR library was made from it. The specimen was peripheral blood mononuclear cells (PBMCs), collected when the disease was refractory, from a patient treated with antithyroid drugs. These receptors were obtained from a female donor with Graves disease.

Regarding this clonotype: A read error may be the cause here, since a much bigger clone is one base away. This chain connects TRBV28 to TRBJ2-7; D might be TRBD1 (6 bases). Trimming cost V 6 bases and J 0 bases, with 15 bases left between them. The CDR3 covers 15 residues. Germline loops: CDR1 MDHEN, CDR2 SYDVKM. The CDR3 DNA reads TGTGCCAGCAGCTGCCATTCGGACAGCTCCTACGAGCAGTACTTC. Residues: CASSCHSDSSYEQYF.

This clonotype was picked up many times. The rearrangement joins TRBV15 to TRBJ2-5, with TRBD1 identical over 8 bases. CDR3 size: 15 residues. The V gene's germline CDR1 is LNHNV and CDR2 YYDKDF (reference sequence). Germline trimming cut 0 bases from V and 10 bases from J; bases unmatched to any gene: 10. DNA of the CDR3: TGTGCCACCAGCAGAGATTTGGACAGGGTTTCGGGCCAGTACTTC. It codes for CATSRDLDRVSGQYF.

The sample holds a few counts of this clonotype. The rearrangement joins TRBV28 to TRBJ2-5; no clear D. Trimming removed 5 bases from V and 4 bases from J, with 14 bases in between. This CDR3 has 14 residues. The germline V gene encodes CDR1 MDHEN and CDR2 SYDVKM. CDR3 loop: CASSIRRRIETQYF. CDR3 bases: TGTGCCAGCAGTATCCGAAGGAGAATAGAGACCCAGTACTTC.

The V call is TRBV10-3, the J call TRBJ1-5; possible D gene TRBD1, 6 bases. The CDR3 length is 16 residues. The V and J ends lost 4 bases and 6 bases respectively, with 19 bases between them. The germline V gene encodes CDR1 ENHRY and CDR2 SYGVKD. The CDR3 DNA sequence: TGTGCCATCAGTGGGTCAGAGGGTGTAGGGGGTCAGCCCCAGCATTTT. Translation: CAISGSEGVGGQPQHF.

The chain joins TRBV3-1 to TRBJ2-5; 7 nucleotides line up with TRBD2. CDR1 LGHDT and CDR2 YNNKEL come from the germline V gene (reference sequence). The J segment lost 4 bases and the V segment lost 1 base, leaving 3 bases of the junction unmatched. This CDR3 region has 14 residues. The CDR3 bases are TGTGCCAGCAGCCAAGTAGCTAGCGGAGAGACCCAGTACTTC. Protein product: CASSQVASGETQYF.

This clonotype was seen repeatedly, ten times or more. The CDR3 here is CASTWTENQPQHF. CDR3 sequence (DNA): TGTGCCAGCACCTGGACAGAGAATCAGCCCCAGCATTTT. The chain is built from TRBV2 and TRBJ1-5, with a possible D match to TRBD1 (6 bases). CDR1 SNHLY and CDR2 FYNNEI come from the germline V gene. This CDR3 is 13 amino acids long. The V and J ends lost 7 bases and 4 bases respectively, with 11 bases between them.

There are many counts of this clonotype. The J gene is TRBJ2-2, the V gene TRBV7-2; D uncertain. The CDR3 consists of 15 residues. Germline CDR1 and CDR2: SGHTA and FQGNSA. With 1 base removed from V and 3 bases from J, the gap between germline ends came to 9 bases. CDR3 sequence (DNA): TGTGCCAGCAGCTTAGGACGGATTTACACCGGGGAGCTGTTTTTT. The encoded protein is CASSLGRIYTGELFF.

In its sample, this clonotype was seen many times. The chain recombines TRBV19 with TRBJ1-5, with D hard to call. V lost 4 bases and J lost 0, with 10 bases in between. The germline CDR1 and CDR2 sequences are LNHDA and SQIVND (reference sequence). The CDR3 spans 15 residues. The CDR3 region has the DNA TGTGCCAGTAGTACCGACAAAAATAGCAATCAGCCCCAGCATTTT. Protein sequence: CASSTDKNSNQPQHF.

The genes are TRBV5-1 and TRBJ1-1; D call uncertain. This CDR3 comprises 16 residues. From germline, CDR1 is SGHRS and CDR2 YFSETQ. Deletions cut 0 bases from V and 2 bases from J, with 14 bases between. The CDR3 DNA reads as TGCGCCAGCAGCTTGGAAGTCAGCCAGCCCAACACTGAAGCTTTCTTT. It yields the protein CASSLEVSQPNTEAFF.

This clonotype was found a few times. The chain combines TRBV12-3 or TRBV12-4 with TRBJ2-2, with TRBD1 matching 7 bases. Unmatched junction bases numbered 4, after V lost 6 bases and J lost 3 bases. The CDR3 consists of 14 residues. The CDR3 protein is CASSPGQDTGELFF. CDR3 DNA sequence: TGTGCCAGCAGCCCCGGACAGGACACCGGGGAGCTGTTTTTT.